This note documents a single T cell receptor beta chain sequence. The antigen this receptor binds is unknown. Qualities for individual bases were not recorded, and no much larger clone is one base off. V is cut back by 4 bases and J by 5 bases, with 10 bases in the junction unmatched. The CDR3 spans 16 residues, from the cysteine through the phenylalanine. Of all the DNA, just the CDR3 is kept, 48 bases in frame from base 1. The germline V gene specifies SGHDT as CDR1 and YYEEEE as CDR2. These data are taken from a study of T cell responses to AZD1222 COVID-19 vaccine (dated by TCRdb to 2020 to 2022). With regard to the full study: A total of 233 trial participants underwent TCR sequencing, of whom roughly 210 received two doses of AZD1222 and about 26 received two doses of the MenACWY control vaccine. Trial participants were enrolled by age into subgroups of 18-55, 56-69 and 70-plus years, and about 150, 27 and 61 TCR-sequenced participants, respectively, were included in these subgroups.

The CDR3 regions of human TCRbeta chains were subjected to immunosequencing. For the original study's pipeline: TCRs in the repertoires were compared against a reference library of SARS-CoV-2-specific TCRs that had been generated with the MIRA antigen-specificity platform. Breadth was defined as the fraction of unique TCRs that were SARS-CoV-2-associated. Depth was defined as the fraction of total T cells that were SARS-CoV-2-associated. Using the MIRA data, each spike-specific TCR was mapped to the spike region that the TCR reacts to and placed in a CD4 or CD8 class. Log10-transformed breadth and depth values were compared by one-way ANOVA with Sidak's multiple comparisons tests. TCRdb provides this immuneACCESS table in a form limited to in-frame rearrangements. Some clones are lacking; in checked studies, under half of them reflect an unresolved V gene, and why the rest are absent is not known. V, J and clone size reflect that table, while D and trimming were determined from the DNA. The sample records about 140,000 clones, roughly 90% of which are singletons. Of the sample, roughly 1.7% is held by the ten largest clones.

The research as a whole found: No day 14 peak-response samples were available, so repertoires were characterized only after the peak T cell response. Conclusions about previously exposed vaccinees are limited because only six or seven AZD1222 recipients were SARS-CoV-2 seropositive at baseline. CD4 TCRs associated with the vaccine covered the entire spike protein, and the dominant responses were in regions 160-218 and 743-854. Nearly half of unique spike-specific TCRs reportedly recognized epitopes outside regions mutated in the B.1.351 and B.1.1.7 variants. The 56-69-year group was small, and its depth increase did not reach significance, likely because of low power. Participants were mostly white British and included more females than males, and it was suggested by the authors that clonal diversity may have been underestimated. A significant rise in spike-specific TCR breadth and depth was observed after two AZD1222 doses relative to day 0 and relative to MenACWY recipients.

Per the publication, the time point label means: about 28 days (+/-7) after the second vaccine dose. AZD1222 recipients given second doses at about 4 weeks or at about 12 weeks were pooled, since spike-specific TCR depth and breadth were not found to differ between the two schedules. Samples from vaccinated people were obtained from the UK trials COV001 and COV002, which included a single-blind randomized controlled phase 2/3 trial of AZD1222 (ChAdOx1 nCoV-19) in healthy adults. Trial participant PBMC samples were collected at day 0 and day 28 after the second dose for TCRbeta chain sequencing. The chain was built from TRBV5-6 and TRBJ2-2; a stretch of 8 junction bases matches TRBD1. Specimen: peripheral blood, collected 28 days after the second AZD1222 dose. The TCR comes from an adult who received the AZD1222 COVID-19 vaccine. The bases read TGTGCCAGCAGCCCGACAGGGGCCCTTGTGACCGGGGAGCTGTTTTTT. The encoded protein is CASSPTGALVTGELFF.